Reported below is one TCR beta chain. Its antigen is not identified. Each of the donors was a healthy adult who was HIV-negative and had not had a recent acute infection or vaccination. Naive CD4+ cells were CD45RA-selected; the remaining cells were memory. The V gene lost 7 bases and the J gene lost 4 bases, with 14 bases spanning the gap. This CDR3 is built from 13 residues. Germline CDR1 is SGHRS and CDR2 is YFSETQ. The data belong to a study of shared clonotypes between healthy human individuals. Study observations and caveats: Since donors were few, the genetic and exposure-history diversity represented was limited.

At the deep level, the assay was run. Sequencing used immunoSEQ multiplex PCR; TCRdb keeps in-frame clones, though not all of them. The sample has 1.6 million or so clones, roughly 96% seen once. The specimen was naive CD4+ T cells sorted from blood. Documented subset: CD45RA+ positively selected. This clonotype was obtained from a man under 40 in good health. The chain has TRBV5-1 and TRBJ1-1, with D maybe TRBD1 (5 bases). This chain's CDR3 is CASAAGYGTEAFF. In DNA, the CDR3 is TGCGCCAGCGCCGCAGGGTATGGCACTGAAGCTTTCTTT.